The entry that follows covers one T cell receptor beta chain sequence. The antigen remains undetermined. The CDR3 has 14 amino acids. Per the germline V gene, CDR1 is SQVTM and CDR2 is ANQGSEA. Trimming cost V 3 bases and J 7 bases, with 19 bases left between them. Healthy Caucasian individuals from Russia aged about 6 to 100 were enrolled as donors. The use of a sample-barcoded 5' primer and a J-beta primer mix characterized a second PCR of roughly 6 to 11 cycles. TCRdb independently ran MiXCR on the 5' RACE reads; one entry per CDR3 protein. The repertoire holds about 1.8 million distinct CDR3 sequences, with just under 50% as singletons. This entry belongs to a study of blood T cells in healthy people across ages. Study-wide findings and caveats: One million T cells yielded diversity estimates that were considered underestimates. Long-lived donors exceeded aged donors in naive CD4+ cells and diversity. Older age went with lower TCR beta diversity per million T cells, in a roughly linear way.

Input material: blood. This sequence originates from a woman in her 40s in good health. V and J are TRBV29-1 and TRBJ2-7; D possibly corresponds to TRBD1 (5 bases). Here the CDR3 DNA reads TGCAGCGTTGAGAGTAGGGGCCAAATGGCGGAGCAGTACTTC. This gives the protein CSVESRGQMAEQYF.